The clone carrying this T cell receptor beta chain was recorded only once. Per the germline V gene, CDR1 is GTSNPN and CDR2 is SVGIG (reference sequence). The CDR3 sequence is 13 residues long. Between the trimmed V and J ends, which lost 0 bases and 9 bases, there was a span of 15 bases. Extracted from the samples, RNA was reverse transcribed into cDNA to serve as the sequencing template. Assay: immunoSEQ multiplex PCR; the TCRdb copy retains only in-frame clones and omits some. The data show roughly 220,000 clones, 35% to 40% seen once. Regarding treatment: oral pan-JAK inhibitor, 5-10 mg twice daily. Individuals with alopecia areata gave both lesional scalp punch biopsies and peripheral blood for collection. PBMC-derived CD4+ and CD8+ T cells were sorted. This sample was included in a study of CD8+ T cells in alopecia areata. At the level of the study: Tofacitinib administration persisted for 6 to 18 months, succeeded by 6 months off drug.

The TCR comes from a human donor with alopecia areata. The sample consisted of CD4+ T cells sorted from blood, taken at approximately week 34, from a patient treated with tofacitinib. The chain links TRBV30 to TRBJ2-7; D unresolved. The CDR3 reads CAWSVIRRESQYF. DNA of the CDR3: TGTGCCTGGAGTGTTATCAGGAGAGAGTCGCAGTACTTC.